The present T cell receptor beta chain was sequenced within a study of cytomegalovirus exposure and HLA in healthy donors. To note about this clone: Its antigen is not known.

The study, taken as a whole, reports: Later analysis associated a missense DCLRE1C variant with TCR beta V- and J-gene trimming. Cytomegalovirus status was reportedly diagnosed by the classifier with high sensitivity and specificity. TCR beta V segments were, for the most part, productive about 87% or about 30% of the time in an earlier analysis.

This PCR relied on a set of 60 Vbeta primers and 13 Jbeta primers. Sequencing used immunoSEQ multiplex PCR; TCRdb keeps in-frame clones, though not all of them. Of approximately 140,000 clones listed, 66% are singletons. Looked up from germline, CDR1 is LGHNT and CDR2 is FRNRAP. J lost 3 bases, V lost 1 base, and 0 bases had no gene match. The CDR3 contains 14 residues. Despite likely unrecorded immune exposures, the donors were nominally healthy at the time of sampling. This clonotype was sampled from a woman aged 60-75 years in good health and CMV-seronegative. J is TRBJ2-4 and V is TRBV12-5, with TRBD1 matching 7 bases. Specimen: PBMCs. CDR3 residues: CASGLGQGKNIQYF. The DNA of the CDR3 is TGTGCTAGTGGTTTGGGACAGGGCAAAAACATTCAGTACTTC.